The 15 T cell receptor beta chains below come from one sample, sequenced in a study of T cell responses to AZD1222 COVID-19 vaccine. Using immunoSEQ multiplex PCR, the repertoire was profiled, and TCRdb retains in-frame clones only, with some absent. The sample consists of some 94,000 clones, approximately 92% of them appearing once. The specimen comprised peripheral blood, sampled on day 0 of AZD1222 vaccination. The receptors were gathered from an adult in good health.

This chain links TRBV6-1 with TRBJ1-3; TRBD1 might be the D (6 bases). CDR1 is MNHNS, CDR2 SASEGT, per germline. The CDR3 runs 13 residues. Trimming shortened V by 3 bases and J by 9 bases, and 12 bases separated the two germline ends. CDR3 sequence: CASSEQGIGTIYF. DNA of the CDR3: TGTGCCAGCAGTGAGCAGGGGATTGGCACCATATATTTT.

The rearrangement links TRBV5-1 to TRBJ2-6, with 9 bases lining up with TRBD1. The germline V gene encodes CDR1 SGHRS and CDR2 YFSETQ. The V segment lost 4 bases and the J segment 0 bases; nucleotides outside the gene matches: 5. CDR3 length equals 17 residues. The CDR3 DNA sequence: TGCGCCAGCAGCCTCGGGACAGGGATCTCTGGGGCCAACGTCCTGACTTTC. Translation gives CASSLGTGISGANVLTF.

The gene calls are TRBV6-2 or TRBV6-3 and TRBJ2-7; 7 bases fit TRBD2. Trimming cost V 5 bases and J 2 bases; bases outside gene matches: 12. The germline V gene has CDR1 MNHEY and CDR2 SVGEGT. CDR3 length: 16 amino acids. As DNA, the CDR3 is TGTGCCAGCAGTCCCCCGGGGAGGGTCGGCGCCTACGAGCAGTACTTC. As protein: CASSPPGRVGAYEQYF.

This rearrangement joins TRBV5-1 to TRBJ1-1; D is unresolved. The germline V gene has CDR1 SGHRS and CDR2 YFSETQ. This CDR3 comprises 15 residues. Trimming removed 4 bases at V and 6 bases at J, with 19 bases between. DNA for the CDR3: TGCGCCAGCAGCCCAGACGGAAACCCAGGCTCTGAAGCTTTCTTT. Its protein product is CASSPDGNPGSEAFF.

The CDR3 DNA follows: TGTGCCTGGAGTGCCCGGACAGGGACTAATTCACCCCTCCACTTT. Its translation: CAWSARTGTNSPLHF. The chain is built from TRBV30 and TRBJ1-6; 8 bases map to TRBD1. The CDR3 loop spans 15 amino acids. Germline V gene data show CDR1 as GTSNPN and CDR2 as SVGIG (reference sequence). Unmatched junction bases numbered 5, after V lost 1 base and J lost 6 bases. Full variable domain (missing parts from reference TRBV30 and TRBJ1-6): SQTIHQWPATLVQPVGSPLSLECTVEGTSNPNLYWYRQAAGRGLQLLFYSVGIGQISSEVPQNLSASRPQDRQFILSSKKLLLSDSGFYLCAWSARTGTNSPLHFGNGTRLTVT.

The chain carries TRBV9 and TRBJ2-2; possibly TRBD2 for D (6 bases). Germline V gene data show CDR1 as SGDLS and CDR2 as YYNGEE. The CDR3 sequence is 16 residues long. Between the trimmed V and J ends, which lost 0 bases and 0 bases, there was a span of 9 bases. The CDR3 DNA reads as TGTGCCAGCAGCGTAGCGGGGGTCGCGAACACCGGGGAGCTGTTTTTT. Its translation: CASSVAGVANTGELFF.

The V and J genes are TRBV5-1 and TRBJ2-1; D call uncertain. Trimming took 0 bases from V and 1 from J, leaving 8 bases between them. CDR1 SGHRS and CDR2 YFSETQ come from the germline V gene. This CDR3 spans 15 amino acids. CDR3 amino acids: CASSLALGSYNEQFF. As DNA, the CDR3 is TGCGCCAGCAGCTTGGCCTTAGGGTCCTACAATGAGCAGTTCTTC.

The chain uses TRBV5-5 and TRBJ2-2; 7 nucleotides agree with TRBD2. Trimming cost V 1 base and J 1 base; bases outside gene matches: 4. CDR1 and CDR2 from the germline V gene are SGHKS and YYEKEE (reference sequence). The length of the CDR3 is 16 residues. CDR3: CASSLMGGRNTGELFF. In DNA, the CDR3 is TGTGCCAGCAGCTTGATGGGCGGGAGGAACACCGGGGAGCTGTTTTTT.

The genes are TRBV7-9 and TRBJ1-2, with D hard to call. This CDR3 contains 12 residues. Germline V gives CDR1 SEHNR, CDR2 FQNEAQ (reference sequence). V was shortened by 1 base and J by 7 bases, with 7 bases between the two germline ends. The CDR3 spells CASSLDSSGYTF. The CDR3 DNA follows: TGTGCCAGCAGCTTAGATAGTAGTGGCTACACCTTC.

V gene TRBV29-1 combines with J gene TRBJ1-4; 11 bases are a match to TRBD1. The CDR3 is 13 residues long. CDR1 is SQVTM and CDR2 is ANQGSEA in the germline V gene. J was trimmed by 8 bases and V by 6 bases; bases with no gene match: 5. For the CDR3, the DNA is TGCAGCGTCGGGACAGGGGGGAACGAAAAACTGTTTTTT. Protein sequence: CSVGTGGNEKLFF. Full variable domain (outside the CDR3, taken from reference TRBV29-1 and TRBJ1-4): SAVISQKPSRDICQRGTSLTIQCQVDSQVTMMFWYRQQPGQSLTLIATANQGSEATYESGFVIDKFPISRPNLTFSTLTVSNMSPEDSSIYLCSVGTGGNEKLFFGSGTQLSVL.

This rearrangement joins TRBV19 to TRBJ1-5, with 7 positions matching TRBD1. The ends lost 5 bases at V and 6 bases at J; junction bases unmatched: 10. The CDR3 contains 15 residues. Germline V CDR1 and CDR2: LNHDA, SQIVND (reference sequence). The CDR3 loop reads CASSVTGPRGQPQHF. Here the CDR3 DNA reads TGTGCCAGTAGTGTGACAGGGCCACGGGGTCAGCCCCAGCATTTT.

This chain links TRBV18 with TRBJ1-5, with D uncertain. Per the germline V gene, CDR1 is KGHSH and CDR2 is LQKENI. V was clipped by 3 bases and J by 10 bases, with 7 bases between them. The CDR3 is 11 amino acids. CDR3: CASSPRIPQHF. CDR3 in DNA: TGTGCCAGCTCACCGAGGATACCCCAGCATTTT.

The V gene is TRBV5-5, the J gene TRBJ1-6, with 10 bases aligning to TRBD1. This CDR3 is 17 amino acids long. V shed 0 bases and J 10 bases; nucleotides not matched to a gene: 10. Germline V gives CDR1 SGHKS, CDR2 YYEKEE (reference sequence). The CDR3 sequence: CASSLGRRGQGKSPLHF. The CDR3 DNA reads as TGTGCCAGCAGCTTGGGGCGTAGGGGACAGGGGAAATCACCCCTCCACTTT.

This clone showed up just once. The V gene is TRBV2, the J gene TRBJ2-3, with D perhaps matching TRBD1 or TRBD2 (5 bases each). This CDR3 spans 16 amino acids. CDR1 and CDR2 (germline): SNHLY, FYNNEI. The V end lost 2 bases, the J end lost 2 bases, and 14 bases lay between the germline ends. The CDR3 spells CASSEKGPPYTDTQYF. In DNA form, the CDR3 reads TGTGCCAGCAGTGAAAAGGGACCCCCCTACACAGATACGCAGTATTTT.

The rearrangement links TRBV7-9 to TRBJ2-1; tentative D call: TRBD2 (6 bases). Trimming cost V 3 bases and J 6 bases, with 15 bases left between them. The CDR3 is 15 amino acids. Germline lookup yields CDR1 SEHNR and CDR2 FQNEAQ (reference sequence). The CDR3 here is CASSFGVAAGNEQFF. In DNA, the CDR3 is TGTGCCAGCAGCTTTGGGGTAGCGGCAGGCAATGAGCAGTTCTTC.